Each of the 24 T cell receptor beta chains below was sequenced from the same sample in a study of metastatic and nonmetastatic thyroid tumors. Ahead of thyroid surgery, no patient had received treatment of any kind. Via MiXCR, TCRdb re-called the PCR reads. The data show approximately 17,000 clones, roughly 23% seen once. The specimen was adjacent normal tissue. All receptors come from a female donor with papillary thyroid cancer or a benign thyroid nodule (not recorded which). Some clones in this sample may be carry-over from other donors' samples.

This clone was seen only a few times. J is TRBJ1-5 and V is TRBV7-9; maybe TRBD1 (5 bases). The germline CDR1 and CDR2 sequences are SEHNR and FQNEAQ (reference sequence). Trimming left V 1 base short and J 4 bases short, with 5 bases between. The CDR3 contains 13 residues. CDR3 sequence reads: CASSLGQNQPQHF. The CDR3 DNA is TGTGCCAGCAGCTTAGGACAGAATCAGCCCCAGCATTTT.

The sample holds a few counts of this clone. This specimen includes other DNA sequences encoding the same CDR3. The gene calls are TRBV7-3 and TRBJ2-3, with TRBD1 matching over 10 bases. The V gene end was trimmed by 4 bases and the J gene end by 6 bases; junction bases not matched to a gene: 10. The CDR3 is 16 amino acids. Germline V lookup: CDR1 SGHTA, CDR2 FQGTGA. This chain's CDR3 is CASSSRQGARSDTQYF. The CDR3 nucleotides read TGTGCCAGCAGCTCGAGACAGGGGGCGAGGTCCGATACGCAGTATTTT. Using reference TRBV7-3 and TRBJ2-3 for the parts outside the CDR3, the full variable domain is GAGVSQTPSNKVTEKGKYVELRCDPISGHTALYWYRQSLGQGPEFLIYFQGTGAADDSGLPNDRFFAVRPEGSVSTLKIQRTERGDSAVYLCASSSRQGARSDTQYFGPGTRLTVL.

The chain joins TRBV7-3 to TRBJ2-3, with D maybe TRBD2 (6 bases). Looked up from germline, CDR1 is SGHTA and CDR2 is FQGTGA. Trimming took off 0 bases at V and 0 bases at J, with 7 bases between the two ends. The CDR3 covers 15 residues. The CDR3, as DNA: TGTGCCAGCAGCTTAACGGGAGGAAGCACAGATACGCAGTATTTT. Its protein product is CASSLTGGSTDTQYF.

Many counts were recorded for this clone. This chain joins TRBV6-6 and TRBJ2-3; 12 nucleotides line up with TRBD2. CDR3 length: 16 residues. V lost 5 bases and J lost 7; bases outside the gene matches: 10. Germline V CDR1 and CDR2: MNHNY, SVGAGI (reference sequence). The CDR3 loop reads CASSTRLAGDAHTQYF. CDR3 in DNA: TGTGCCAGCAGTACCCGACTAGCGGGAGATGCACATACGCAGTATTTT.

This chain links TRBV28 with TRBJ2-7; unclear D gene. V lost 4 bases to trimming and J lost 6 bases, with 10 bases between them. From germline, CDR1 is MDHEN and CDR2 SYDVKM. This CDR3 spans 12 amino acids. The CDR3 DNA sequence: TGTGCCAGCAGTTACGGCCTTGGCGAGCAGTACTTC. It codes for CASSYGLGEQYF.

The chain employs TRBV20-1 and TRBJ1-5; 9 nucleotides match TRBD1. After removal of 0 bases from V and 6 bases from J, the junction contained 9 bases not matched to a gene. This CDR3 has 16 amino acids. Germline V gene lookup returns CDR1 DFQATT and CDR2 SNEGSKA (reference sequence). The CDR3 DNA follows: TGCAGTGCTAGAGATCAGGGGACAGGGATGTTTCAGCCCCAGCATTTT. Its protein is CSARDQGTGMFQPQHF.

This rearrangement joins TRBV20-1 to TRBJ2-1; maybe TRBD2 (6 bases). Germline lookup yields CDR1 DFQATT and CDR2 SNEGSKA (reference sequence). The CDR3 consists of 16 residues. V lost 1 base and J 3 bases, leaving 16 bases between the germline ends. The CDR3, as DNA: TGCAGTGCTAGAGTCGGGACGGGAGCCCTCTACAATGAGCAGTTCTTC. Protein: CSARVGTGALYNEQFF.

Points on this clone: Other DNA sequences from this sample encode an identical CDR3 as well. CDR3 loop: CASSPSNYNEQFF. The CDR3 DNA follows: TGTGCCAGCAGTCCTTCTAATTACAATGAGCAGTTCTTC. The chain carries TRBV27 and TRBJ2-1; D is unresolved. The ends were cut back, 5 bases at V and 4 bases at J, with 9 bases in the middle. This CDR3 has 13 amino acids. The V gene's germline CDR1 is MNHEY and CDR2 SMNVEV (reference sequence).

The chain carries TRBV5-4 and TRBJ2-7; D may be TRBD1 or TRBD2 (5 bases each). Germline assignment: CDR1 SGHNT and CDR2 YYREEE (reference sequence). V was trimmed by 3 bases and J by 3 bases, leaving 10 bases between them. The CDR3 has 13 amino acids. In DNA, the CDR3 is TGTGCCAGCAGCTCGGGACGCCACTACGAGCAGTACTTC. Translated, it gives CASSSGRHYEQYF.

The CDR3 DNA sequence: TGCAGTGCTAGAGACCTGCTTAGCAATCAGCCCCAGCATTTT. Translation: CSARDLLSNQPQHF. The chain uses TRBV20-1 and TRBJ1-5; D gene unclear. CDR1 and CDR2 (germline): DFQATT, SNEGSKA (reference sequence). The length of the CDR3 is 14 residues. V was trimmed by 0 bases and J by 0 bases, leaving 6 bases between them.

This chain uses TRBV30 with TRBJ1-2; D gene ambiguous. This CDR3 has 14 amino acids. Germline CDR1 GTSNPN, CDR2 SVGIG (reference sequence). V was shortened by 3 bases and J by 8 bases, with 19 bases between the two germline ends. CDR3 sequence: CAWSFPERAQGYTF. CDR3 DNA: TGTGCCTGGAGCTTTCCGGAGAGGGCTCAAGGCTACACCTTC.

This rearrangement joins TRBV6-6 to TRBJ2-1; D is perhaps TRBD1 (5 bases). Trimming removed 3 bases at V and 5 bases at J, with 11 bases between. The germline V gene has CDR1 MNHNY and CDR2 SVGAGI (reference sequence). The CDR3 covers 14 residues. The DNA for the CDR3 is TGTGCCAGCAGTTATGTGCGGACACACAATGAGCAGTTCTTC. Translated: CASSYVRTHNEQFF.

V and J are TRBV27 and TRBJ1-4, with unresolved D. The ends were cut back, 3 bases at V and 6 bases at J, with 11 bases in the middle. The CDR3 spans 14 residues. Germline CDR1 reads MNHEY; CDR2 reads SMNVEV (reference sequence). CDR3 nucleotides: TGTGCCAGCAGTTTGGAACATCCGGATGAAAAACTGTTTTTT. Translating it yields CASSLEHPDEKLFF. The full variable domain, its missing parts supplied by reference TRBV27 and TRBJ1-4, is EAQVTQNPRYLITVTGKKLTVTCSQNMNHEYMSWYRQDPGLGLRQIYYSMNVEVTDKGDVPEGYKVSRKEKRNFPLILESPSPNQTSLYFCASSLEHPDEKLFFGSGTQLSVL.

By share, this clone counts as large. The CDR3 is CASSPGTHASYEQYF. Here the CDR3 DNA reads TGTGCCAGCAGTCCAGGGACTCATGCTTCCTACGAGCAGTACTTC. The rearrangement uses TRBV28 and TRBJ2-7, with a possible D match to TRBD2 (6 bases). In germline, CDR1 is MDHEN, CDR2 SYDVKM. This CDR3 is 15 amino acids long. Deletions cut 5 bases from V and 1 base from J, with 15 bases between.

This clone has a count of ten or more. This may stem from a read error, because a much larger clone lies one nucleotide away. In the same sample, other DNA sequences code for this CDR3. The chain is built from TRBV2 and TRBJ1-1; D possibly corresponds to TRBD1 (6 bases). Germline assignment: CDR1 SNHLY and CDR2 FYNNEI. CDR3 length equals 14 residues. The CDR3 region is CASTYDRRDTEAFF. The CDR3 DNA reads as TGTGCCAGCACCTACGACAGGAGGGACACTGAGGCTTTCTTT.

This clone has just a few counts. The chain links TRBV20-1 to TRBJ1-2; D gene unclear. Looked up from germline, CDR1 is DFQATT and CDR2 is SNEGSKA (reference sequence). V shed 6 bases and J shed 7 bases, with 6 bases lying between them. The length of the CDR3 is 9 residues. CDR3 nucleotides: TGCAGTGCAAGACTTGGCTACACCTTC. Its protein product is CSARLGYTF.

Only a few counts were recorded for this clone. The chain couples TRBV6-2 or TRBV6-3 to TRBJ2-7; D remains ambiguous. The V end was cut by 6 bases, the J end by 7 bases, with 10 bases between. The CDR3 covers 11 residues. Germline V gene data show CDR1 as MNHEY and CDR2 as SVGEGT. The CDR3 sequence: CASSLRMEQYF. The CDR3, as DNA: TGTGCCAGCAGCCTTCGGATGGAGCAGTACTTC.

In this sample, this clone turned up a few times. This sequence joins TRBV28 and TRBJ1-5; a possible D gene is TRBD1 (6 bases). The CDR3 totals 15 residues. Germline values: CDR1 MDHEN, CDR2 SYDVKM. The germline V and J ends were trimmed by 10 bases and 1 base, with 17 bases remaining between them. The CDR3 nucleotides read TGTGCCACCCAACGGACAGAGTGGAGCAATCAGCCCCAGCATTTT. It yields the protein CATQRTEWSNQPQHF.

The chain carries TRBV6-1 and TRBJ2-7; 12 nucleotides line up with TRBD2. Unmatched junction bases numbered 14, after V lost 6 bases and J lost 8 bases. The CDR3 loop spans 16 amino acids. Germline V lookup: CDR1 MNHNS, CDR2 SASEGT. CDR3: CASSETTGTSGSKQYF. As DNA, the CDR3 is TGTGCCAGCAGCGAAACGACCGGGACTAGCGGGTCCAAGCAGTACTTC.

This rearrangement joins TRBV20-1 to TRBJ2-7, with 10 positions matching TRBD1. Germline trimming cut 6 bases from V and 0 bases from J; bases unmatched to any gene: 8. This CDR3 has 15 amino acids. Germline assignment: CDR1 DFQATT and CDR2 SNEGSKA (reference sequence). The CDR3 DNA sequence: TGCAGTGCCCTTAACGACAGGGGGCTCTCCTACGAGCAGTACTTC. Residues: CSALNDRGLSYEQYF.

This chain connects TRBV11-2 to TRBJ2-1; 9 nucleotides line up with TRBD2. After removal of 3 bases from V and 8 bases from J, the junction contained 8 bases not matched to a gene. CDR3 length equals 15 residues. Germline CDR1 SGHAT, CDR2 FQNNGV. This CDR3 reads CASSFEASGRHEQFF. The DNA for the CDR3 is TGTGCCAGCAGCTTTGAGGCCAGCGGGAGGCATGAGCAGTTCTTC.

This clone has only a few counts. The chain couples TRBV2 to TRBJ2-7; TRBD2 matches at 7 bases. The CDR3 sequence is 15 residues long. Trimming took 7 bases from V and 6 from J; bases not matched to a gene: 15. Germline CDR1 SNHLY, CDR2 FYNNEI. CDR3 nucleotide sequence: TGTGCCAGCACTCCTAGGACTAGAAGTTTCCTCGAGCAGTACTTC. Translation gives CASTPRTRSFLEQYF.

This clone was recorded at least ten times. This chain uses TRBV12-3 or TRBV12-4 with TRBJ1-3, with no clear D. V lost 3 bases and J 0 bases, leaving 12 bases between the germline ends. The CDR3 consists of 16 residues. The CDR3 coding sequence is TGTGCCAGCAGTTTCGCCGGCCGCGGCTCTGGAAACACCATATATTTT. Its translation: CASSFAGRGSGNTIYF.

The chain joins TRBV20-1 to TRBJ2-1; 14 nucleotides line up with TRBD2. Germline V CDR1 and CDR2: DFQATT, SNEGSKA (reference sequence). The CDR3 runs to 17 residues. J lost 9 bases, V lost 3 bases, and 13 bases had no gene match. The chain's CDR3 is CSARGFGLAGGVGEQFF. The DNA of the CDR3 is TGCAGTGCTAGGGGGTTTGGACTAGCGGGAGGAGTCGGTGAGCAGTTCTTC.